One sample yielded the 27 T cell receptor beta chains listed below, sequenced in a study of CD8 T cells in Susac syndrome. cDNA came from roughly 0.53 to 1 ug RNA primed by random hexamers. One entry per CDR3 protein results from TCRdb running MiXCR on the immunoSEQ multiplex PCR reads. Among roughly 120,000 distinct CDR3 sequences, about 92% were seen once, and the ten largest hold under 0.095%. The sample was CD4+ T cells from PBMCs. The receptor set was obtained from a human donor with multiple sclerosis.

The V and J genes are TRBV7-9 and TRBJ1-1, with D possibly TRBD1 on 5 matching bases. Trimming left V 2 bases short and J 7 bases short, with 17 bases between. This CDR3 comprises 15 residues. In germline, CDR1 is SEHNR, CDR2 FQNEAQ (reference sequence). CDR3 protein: CASSLWGPAMGEAFF. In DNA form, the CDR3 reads TGTGCCAGCAGCTTATGGGGACCGGCTATGGGTGAAGCTTTCTTT.

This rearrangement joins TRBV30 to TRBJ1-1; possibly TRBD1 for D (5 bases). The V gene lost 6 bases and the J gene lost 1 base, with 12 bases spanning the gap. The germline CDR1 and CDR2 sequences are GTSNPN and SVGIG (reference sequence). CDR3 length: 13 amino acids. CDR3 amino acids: CACSMGQNTEAFF. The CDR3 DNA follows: TGTGCCTGTTCCATGGGGCAGAACACTGAAGCTTTCTTT.

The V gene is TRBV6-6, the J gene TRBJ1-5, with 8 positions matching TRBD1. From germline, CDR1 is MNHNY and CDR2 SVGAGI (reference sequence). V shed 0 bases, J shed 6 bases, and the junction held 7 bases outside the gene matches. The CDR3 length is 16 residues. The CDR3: CASSYSVGDRGQPQHF. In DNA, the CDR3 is TGTGCCAGCAGTTACTCGGTAGGAGACAGGGGTCAGCCCCAGCATTTT.

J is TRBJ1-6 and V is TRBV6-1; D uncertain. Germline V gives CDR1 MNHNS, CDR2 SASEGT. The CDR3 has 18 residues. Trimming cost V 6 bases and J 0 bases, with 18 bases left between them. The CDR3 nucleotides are TGTGCCAGCAGATCCCCGGGCACCATGAGCTCCTATAATTCACCCCTCCACTTT. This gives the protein CASRSPGTMSSYNSPLHF.

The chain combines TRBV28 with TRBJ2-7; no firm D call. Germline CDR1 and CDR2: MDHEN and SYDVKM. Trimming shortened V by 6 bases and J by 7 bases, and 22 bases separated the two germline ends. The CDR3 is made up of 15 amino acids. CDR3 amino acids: CASSPSHASSREQYF. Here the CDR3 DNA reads TGTGCCAGCAGCCCCTCCCACGCGTCTTCTAGAGAGCAGTACTTC.

This CDR3 reads CASSLGGGAKTQYF. CDR3 coding DNA: TGTGCCAGCAGTTTAGGGGGGGGCGCAAAGACCCAGTACTTC. The J gene is TRBJ2-5, the V gene TRBV12-3 or TRBV12-4; tentative D call: TRBD2 (7 bases). V lost 1 base, J lost 6 bases, and 12 bases lay in between. The CDR3 runs 14 residues.

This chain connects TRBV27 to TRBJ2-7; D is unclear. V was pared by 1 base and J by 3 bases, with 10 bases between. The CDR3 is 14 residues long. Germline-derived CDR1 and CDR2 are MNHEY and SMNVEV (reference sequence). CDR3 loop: CASSLLGPLYEQYF. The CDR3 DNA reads TGTGCCAGCAGTTTATTAGGACCCCTCTACGAGCAGTACTTC.

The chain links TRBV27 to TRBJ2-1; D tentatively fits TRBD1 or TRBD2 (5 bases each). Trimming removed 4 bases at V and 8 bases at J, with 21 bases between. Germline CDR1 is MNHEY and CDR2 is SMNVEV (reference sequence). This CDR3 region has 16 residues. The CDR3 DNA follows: TGTGCCAGCAGTTCAGTAAAGGGGAGAGGGGTTTATGAGCAGTTCTTC. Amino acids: CASSSVKGRGVYEQFF.

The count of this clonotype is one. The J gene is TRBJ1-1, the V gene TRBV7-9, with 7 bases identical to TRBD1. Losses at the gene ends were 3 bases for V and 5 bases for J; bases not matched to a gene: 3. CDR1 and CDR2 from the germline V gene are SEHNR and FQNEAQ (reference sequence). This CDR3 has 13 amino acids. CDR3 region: CASSFKTGTEAFF. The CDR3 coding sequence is TGTGCCAGCAGCTTCAAGACAGGGACTGAAGCTTTCTTT.

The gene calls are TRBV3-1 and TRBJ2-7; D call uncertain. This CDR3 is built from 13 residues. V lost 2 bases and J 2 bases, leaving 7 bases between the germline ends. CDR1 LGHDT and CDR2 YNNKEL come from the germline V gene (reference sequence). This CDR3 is CASSQLGTYEQYF. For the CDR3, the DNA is TGTGCCAGCAGCCAACTGGGAACCTACGAGCAGTACTTC.

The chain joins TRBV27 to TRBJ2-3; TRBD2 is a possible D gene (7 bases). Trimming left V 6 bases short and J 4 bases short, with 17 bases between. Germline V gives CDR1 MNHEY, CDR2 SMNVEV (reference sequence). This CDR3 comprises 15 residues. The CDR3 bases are TGTGCCAGCAGCCTAACCGAGGGGGGGGCAGATACGCAGTATTTT. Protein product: CASSLTEGGADTQYF.

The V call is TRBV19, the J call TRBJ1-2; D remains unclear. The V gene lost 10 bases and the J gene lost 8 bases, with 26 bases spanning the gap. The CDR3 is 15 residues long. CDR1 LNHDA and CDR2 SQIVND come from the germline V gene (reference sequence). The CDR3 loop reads CATRIPGSNQEGYTF. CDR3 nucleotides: TGTGCCACCCGGATTCCGGGCTCAAATCAAGAAGGCTACACCTTC.

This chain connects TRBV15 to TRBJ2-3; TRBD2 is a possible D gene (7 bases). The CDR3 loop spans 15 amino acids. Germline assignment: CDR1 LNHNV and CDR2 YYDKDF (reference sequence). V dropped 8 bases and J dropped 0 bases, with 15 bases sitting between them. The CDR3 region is CATPRGGGSTDTQYF. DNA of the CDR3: TGTGCCACCCCGCGAGGGGGGGGCAGCACAGATACGCAGTATTTT.

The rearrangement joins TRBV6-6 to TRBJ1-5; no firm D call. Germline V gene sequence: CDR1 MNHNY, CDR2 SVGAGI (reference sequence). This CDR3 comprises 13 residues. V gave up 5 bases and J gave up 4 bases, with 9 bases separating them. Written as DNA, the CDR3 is TGTGCCAGCAGTCTAAAGGATAATCAGCCCCAGCATTTT. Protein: CASSLKDNQPQHF.

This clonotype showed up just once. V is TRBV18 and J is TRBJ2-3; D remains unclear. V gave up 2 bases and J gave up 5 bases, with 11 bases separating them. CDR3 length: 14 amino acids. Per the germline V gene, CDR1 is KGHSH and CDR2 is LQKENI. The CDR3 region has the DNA TGTGCCAGCTCACCATCGGACCCCGGAGATACGCAGTATTTT. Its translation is CASSPSDPGDTQYF.

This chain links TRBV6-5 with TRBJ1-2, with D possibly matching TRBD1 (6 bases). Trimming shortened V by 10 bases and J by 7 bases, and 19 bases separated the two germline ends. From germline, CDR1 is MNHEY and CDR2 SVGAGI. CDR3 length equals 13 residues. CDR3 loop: CAIRASGAAGYTF. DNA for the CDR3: TGTGCCATTAGGGCCTCAGGGGCGGCTGGCTACACCTTC.

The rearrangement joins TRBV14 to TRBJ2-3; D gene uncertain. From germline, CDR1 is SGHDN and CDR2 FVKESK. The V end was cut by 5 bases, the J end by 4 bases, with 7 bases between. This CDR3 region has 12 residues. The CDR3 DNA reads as TGTGCCAGCAGCGACCTTGCAGATACGCAGTATTTT. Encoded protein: CASSDLADTQYF. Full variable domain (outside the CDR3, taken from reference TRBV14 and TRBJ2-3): EAGVTQFPSHSVIEKGQTVTLRCDPISGHDNLYWYRRVMGKEIKFLLHFVKESKQDESGMPNNRFLAERTGGTYSTLKVQPAELEDSGVYFCASSDLADTQYFGPGTRLTVL.

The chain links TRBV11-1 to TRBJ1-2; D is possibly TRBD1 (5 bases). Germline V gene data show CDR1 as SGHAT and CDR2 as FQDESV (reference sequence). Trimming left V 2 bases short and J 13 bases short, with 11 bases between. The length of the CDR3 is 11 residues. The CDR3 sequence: CASSLSGLTTF. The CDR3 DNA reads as TGTGCCAGCAGCTTATCGGGACTCACCACCTTC.

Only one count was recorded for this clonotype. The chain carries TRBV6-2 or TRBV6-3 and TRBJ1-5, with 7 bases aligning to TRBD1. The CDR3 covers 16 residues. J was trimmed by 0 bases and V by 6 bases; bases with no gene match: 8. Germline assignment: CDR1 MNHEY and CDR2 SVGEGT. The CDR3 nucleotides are TGTGCCAGCAGACAGGCGAACAGGGGTAGCAATCAGCCCCAGCATTTT. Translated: CASRQANRGSNQPQHF.

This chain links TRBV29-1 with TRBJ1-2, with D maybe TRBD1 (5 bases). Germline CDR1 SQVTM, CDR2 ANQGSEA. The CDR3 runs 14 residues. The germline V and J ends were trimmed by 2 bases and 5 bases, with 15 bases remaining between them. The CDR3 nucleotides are TGCAGCGTTGAACGGGGGGTAGAGAGGTATGGCTACACCTTC. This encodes CSVERGVERYGYTF.

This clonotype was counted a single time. The CDR3 protein is CASRTTGGSTGELFF. CDR3 sequence (DNA): TGTGCCAGCAGGACGACAGGGGGATCCACCGGGGAGCTGTTTTTT. The chain uses TRBV7-2 and TRBJ2-2; 9 bases fit TRBD1. The germline V gene has CDR1 SGHTA and CDR2 FQGNSA. The CDR3 spans 15 residues. V was pared by 6 bases and J by 4 bases, with 6 bases of the junction left unmatched. The full variable domain, rest sourced from reference TRBV7-2 and TRBJ2-2, is GAGVSQSPSNKVTEKGKDVELRCDPISGHTALYWYRQSLGQGLEFLIYFQGNSAPDKSGLPSDRFSAERTGGSVSTLTIQRTQQEDSAVYLCASRTTGGSTGELFFGEGSRLTVL.

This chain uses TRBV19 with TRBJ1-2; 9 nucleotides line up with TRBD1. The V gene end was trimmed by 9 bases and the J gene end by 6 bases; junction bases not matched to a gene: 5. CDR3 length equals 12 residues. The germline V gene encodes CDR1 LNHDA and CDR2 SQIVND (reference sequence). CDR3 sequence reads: CASWDRENGYTF. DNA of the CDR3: TGTGCCAGCTGGGACAGGGAAAATGGCTACACCTTC.

The CDR3: CASSQDSAQGEQYF. The CDR3 coding sequence is TGCGCCAGCAGCCAAGATAGCGCACAGGGGGAGCAGTACTTC. The chain has TRBV4-3 and TRBJ2-7; TRBD1 agrees at 7 bases. The germline V gene encodes CDR1 LGHNA and CDR2 YSLEER. This CDR3 comprises 14 residues. Losses at the gene ends were 0 bases for V and 7 bases for J; bases not matched to a gene: 6.

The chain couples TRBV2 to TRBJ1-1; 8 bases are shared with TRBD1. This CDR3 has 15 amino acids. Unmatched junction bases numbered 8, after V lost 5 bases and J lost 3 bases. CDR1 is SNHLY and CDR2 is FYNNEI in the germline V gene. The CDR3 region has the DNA TGTGCCAGCAGTCGGCGACAGGGGCGGGACACTGAAGCTTTCTTT. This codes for CASSRRQGRDTEAFF.

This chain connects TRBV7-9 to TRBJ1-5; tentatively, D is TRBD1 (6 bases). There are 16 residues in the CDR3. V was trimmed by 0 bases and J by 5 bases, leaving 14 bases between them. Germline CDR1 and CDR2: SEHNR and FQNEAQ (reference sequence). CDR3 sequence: CASSLAGRGTDQPQHF. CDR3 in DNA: TGTGCCAGCAGCTTAGCGGGCAGGGGTACGGATCAGCCCCAGCATTTT.

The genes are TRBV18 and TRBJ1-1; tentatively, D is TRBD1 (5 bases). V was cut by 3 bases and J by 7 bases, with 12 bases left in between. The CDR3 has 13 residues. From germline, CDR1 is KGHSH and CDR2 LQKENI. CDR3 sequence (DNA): TGTGCCAGCTCACCGGGGACCATCAATGAAGCTTTCTTT. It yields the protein CASSPGTINEAFF.

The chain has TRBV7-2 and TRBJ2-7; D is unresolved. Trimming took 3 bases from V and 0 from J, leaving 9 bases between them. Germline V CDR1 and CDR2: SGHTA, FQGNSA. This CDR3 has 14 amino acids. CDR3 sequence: CASSFSMASYEQYF. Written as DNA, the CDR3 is TGTGCCAGCAGCTTTTCCATGGCCTCCTACGAGCAGTACTTC. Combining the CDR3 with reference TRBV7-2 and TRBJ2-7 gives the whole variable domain GAGVSQSPSNKVTEKGKDVELRCDPISGHTALYWYRQSLGQGLEFLIYFQGNSAPDKSGLPSDRFSAERTGGSVSTLTIQRTQQEDSAVYLCASSFSMASYEQYFGPGTRLTVT.